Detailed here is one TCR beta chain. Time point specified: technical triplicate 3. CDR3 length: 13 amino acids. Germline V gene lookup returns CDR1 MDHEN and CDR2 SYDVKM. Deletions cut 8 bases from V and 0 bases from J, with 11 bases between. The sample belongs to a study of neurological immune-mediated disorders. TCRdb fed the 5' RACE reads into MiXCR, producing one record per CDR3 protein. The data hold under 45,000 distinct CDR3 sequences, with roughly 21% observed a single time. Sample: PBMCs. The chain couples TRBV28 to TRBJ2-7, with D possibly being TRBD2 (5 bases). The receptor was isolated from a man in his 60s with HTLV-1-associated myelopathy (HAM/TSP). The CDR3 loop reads CASLTSGSYEQYF. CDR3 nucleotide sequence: TGTGCCAGCTTAACGAGCGGCTCCTACGAGCAGTACTTC.